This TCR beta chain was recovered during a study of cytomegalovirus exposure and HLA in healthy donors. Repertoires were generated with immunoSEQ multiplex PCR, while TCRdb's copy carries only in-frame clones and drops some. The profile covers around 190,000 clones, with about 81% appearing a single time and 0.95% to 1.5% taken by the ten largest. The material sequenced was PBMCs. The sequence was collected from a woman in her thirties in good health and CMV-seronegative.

The CDR3 spells CAWRKYGTVATNEKLFF. The CDR3, as DNA: TGTGCCTGGAGGAAATACGGGACAGTTGCAACTAATGAAAAACTGTTTTTT. J is TRBJ1-4 and V is TRBV30, with 7 bases aligning to TRBD1. V shed 3 bases and J 0 bases; nucleotides not matched to a gene: 10. The CDR3 contains 17 residues. Germline loops: CDR1 GTSNPN, CDR2 SVGIG (reference sequence).